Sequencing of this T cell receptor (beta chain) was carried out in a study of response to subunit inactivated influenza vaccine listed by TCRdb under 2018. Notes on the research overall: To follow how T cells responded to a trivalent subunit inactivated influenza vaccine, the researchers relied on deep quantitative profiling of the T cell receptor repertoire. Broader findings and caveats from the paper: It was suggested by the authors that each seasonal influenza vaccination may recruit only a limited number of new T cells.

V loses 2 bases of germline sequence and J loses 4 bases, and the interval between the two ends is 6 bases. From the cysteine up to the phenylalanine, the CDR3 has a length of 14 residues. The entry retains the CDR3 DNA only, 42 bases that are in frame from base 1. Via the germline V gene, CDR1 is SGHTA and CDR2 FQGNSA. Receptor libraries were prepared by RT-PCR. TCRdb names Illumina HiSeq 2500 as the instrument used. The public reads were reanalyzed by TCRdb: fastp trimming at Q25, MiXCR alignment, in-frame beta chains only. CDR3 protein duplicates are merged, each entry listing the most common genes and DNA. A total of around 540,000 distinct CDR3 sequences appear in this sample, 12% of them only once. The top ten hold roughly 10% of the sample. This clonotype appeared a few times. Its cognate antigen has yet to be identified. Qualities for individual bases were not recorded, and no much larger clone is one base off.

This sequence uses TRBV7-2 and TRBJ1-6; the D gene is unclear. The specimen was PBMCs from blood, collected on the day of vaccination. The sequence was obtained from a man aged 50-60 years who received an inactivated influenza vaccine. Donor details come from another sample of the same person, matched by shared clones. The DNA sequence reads TGTGCCAGCAGCTTATTTGCGTATAATTCACCCCTCCACTTT. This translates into CASSLFAYNSPLHF.